One and the same sample provided the 23 T cell receptor beta chains below, sequenced in a study of T cell responses to AZD1222 COVID-19 vaccine. Here immunoSEQ multiplex PCR was the method, and the copy in TCRdb shows in-frame clones only, minus some. The sample gives 150,000 to 200,000 clones, roughly 93% of which show up once; roughly 9.2% is in the top ten. The material sequenced was peripheral blood, taken on day 0 of AZD1222 vaccination. The origin of the receptors is an adult in good health.

The chain joins TRBV6-1 to TRBJ2-1; either TRBD1 or TRBD2 may supply D (5 bases each). Germline V gives CDR1 MNHNS, CDR2 SASEGT. The CDR3 spans 16 residues. With 4 bases removed from V and 1 base from J, the gap between germline ends came to 14 bases. CDR3 amino acids: CASSAGRSLSYNEQFF. The CDR3 nucleotides read TGTGCCAGCAGTGCGGGACGGAGCCTTTCCTACAATGAGCAGTTCTTC.

The gene calls are TRBV5-1 and TRBJ2-7, with 8 bases fitting TRBD2. CDR1 SGHRS and CDR2 YFSETQ come from the germline V gene. The CDR3 is made up of 14 amino acids. Losses at the gene ends were 4 bases for V and 3 bases for J; bases not matched to a gene: 6. The chain's CDR3 is CASSPGAGGYEQYF. The CDR3, as DNA: TGCGCCAGCAGCCCCGGGGCGGGAGGCTACGAGCAGTACTTC.

This rearrangement joins TRBV12-3 or TRBV12-4 to TRBJ2-7; unclear D gene. The CDR3 extends over 13 amino acids. With 5 bases removed from V and 3 bases from J, the gap between germline ends came to 11 bases. The CDR3 DNA follows: TGTGCCAGCAGTCGAACCATAAGCTACGAGCAGTACTTC. Translating it yields CASSRTISYEQYF.

V is TRBV7-8 and J is TRBJ2-1, with 11 bases lining up with TRBD1. The trim removed 7 bases at V and 0 bases at J, leaving 8 bases unmatched. The CDR3 contains 17 residues. Looked up from germline, CDR1 is SGHVS and CDR2 is FQNEAQ. CDR3 protein: CASTGTGGTSSYNEQFF. Written as DNA, the CDR3 is TGTGCCAGCACCGGGACAGGGGGGACAAGCTCCTACAATGAGCAGTTCTTC.

The rearrangement joins TRBV9 to TRBJ2-4; 7 nucleotides align to TRBD1. The germline CDR1 and CDR2 sequences are SGDLS and YYNGEE. The ends lost 2 bases at V and 6 bases at J; junction bases unmatched: 8. The CDR3 sequence is 15 residues long. CDR3 DNA sequence: TGTGCCAGCAGCGTCGAAGACAGGGTGCCAAACATTCAGTACTTC. Its translation is CASSVEDRVPNIQYF.

This clone was detected only once. The rearrangement links TRBV30 to TRBJ2-1; D is undetermined. V was cut by 6 bases and J by 8 bases, with 8 bases left in between. This CDR3 has 10 amino acids. Germline assignment: CDR1 GTSNPN and CDR2 SVGIG (reference sequence). The CDR3: CACSAHEQFF. The CDR3 nucleotides read TGTGCCTGTTCCGCCCATGAGCAGTTCTTC.

V is TRBV28 and J is TRBJ1-4, with D perhaps matching TRBD1 (5 bases). This CDR3 contains 20 residues. CDR1 and CDR2 (germline): MDHEN, SYDVKM. V lost 4 bases to trimming and J lost 7 bases, with 31 bases between them. Written as DNA, the CDR3 is TGTGCCAGCAGTTCCCCTTTTGACCGGGACGTGATCGGATGGGGTGAAAAACTGTTTTTT. This translates into CASSSPFDRDVIGWGEKLFF.

The J gene is TRBJ2-7, the V gene TRBV19; D unresolved. The CDR3 covers 15 residues. Trimming pared 1 base from V and 0 bases from J, leaving 10 bases between. Germline-derived CDR1 and CDR2 are LNHDA and SQIVND (reference sequence). The CDR3 here is CASSIGPAASYEQYF. CDR3 coding DNA: TGTGCCAGTAGTATAGGACCAGCCGCCTCCTACGAGCAGTACTTC. Full variable domain (outside the CDR3, taken from reference TRBV19 and TRBJ2-7): DGGITQSPKYLFRKEGQNVTLSCEQNLNHDAMYWYRQDPGQGLRLIYYSQIVNDFQKGDIAEGYSVSREKKESFPLTVTSAQKNPTAFYLCASSIGPAASYEQYFGPGTRLTVT.

The rearrangement links TRBV6-2 or TRBV6-3 to TRBJ1-1; 12 nucleotides match TRBD1. V lost 5 bases and J lost 5; bases outside the gene matches: 12. The CDR3 runs 17 residues. Germline V gives CDR1 MNHEY, CDR2 SVGEGT. The CDR3 DNA reads as TGTGCCAGCAGTGATCCGGGACAGGGGGCGAGAGGGACTGAAGCTTTCTTT. It codes for CASSDPGQGARGTEAFF.

The CDR3 region has the DNA TGTGCCAGCAGTGAAAACAGGGCCCGGGATCAGCCCCAGCATTTT. Translation gives CASSENRARDQPQHF. This chain links TRBV2 with TRBJ1-5; perhaps TRBD1 as D (6 bases). Germline CDR1 is SNHLY and CDR2 is FYNNEI. The V and J ends lost 2 bases and 5 bases respectively, with 13 bases between them. The CDR3 contains 15 residues.

V gene TRBV19 combines with J gene TRBJ2-7, with 11 bases lining up with TRBD2. CDR3 length: 16 amino acids. V shed 5 bases, J shed 6 bases, and the junction held 12 bases outside the gene matches. The germline gives CDR1 LNHDA, CDR2 SQIVND (reference sequence). CDR3: CASSGLTLAGGREQYF. Written as DNA, the CDR3 is TGTGCCAGTAGTGGACTCACTCTAGCGGGGGGCCGCGAGCAGTACTTC.

The J gene is TRBJ2-3, the V gene TRBV7-2; TRBD2 might be the D (5 bases). Trimming took off 2 bases at V and 5 bases at J, with 17 bases between the two ends. The CDR3 runs 16 residues. The V gene's germline CDR1 is SGHTA and CDR2 FQGNSA. The CDR3 nucleotides read TGTGCCAGCAGCTTACGCTCCCCGGGGATGGGAGATACGCAGTATTTT. This codes for CASSLRSPGMGDTQYF.

The chain combines TRBV18 with TRBJ2-1, with D uncertain. Trimming took 3 bases from V and 0 from J, leaving 21 bases between them. Germline CDR1 reads KGHSH; CDR2 reads LQKENI. This CDR3 spans 19 amino acids. Here the CDR3 DNA reads TGTGCCAGCTCACCGTTAGCACTCCCAGGTCCAATCTCCTACAATGAGCAGTTCTTC. Residues: CASSPLALPGPISYNEQFF.

This chain joins TRBV19 and TRBJ1-5; D might be TRBD1 (5 bases). Trimming took off 6 bases at V and 1 base at J, with 13 bases between the two ends. CDR3 length equals 15 residues. The germline V gene has CDR1 LNHDA and CDR2 SQIVND (reference sequence). CDR3 nucleotides: TGTGCCAGTAGGGACGGGGCAGTAAGCAATCAGCCCCAGCATTTT. This gives the protein CASRDGAVSNQPQHF.

The J gene is TRBJ1-5, the V gene TRBV11-3; maybe TRBD1 (6 bases). The CDR3 is 16 residues long. Trimming shortened V by 5 bases and J by 0 bases, and 14 bases separated the two germline ends. Germline V gene data show CDR1 as SGHNT and CDR2 as YENEEA. DNA for the CDR3: TGTGCCAGCAGCCTAGGGGGAAAATATAGCAATCAGCCCCAGCATTTT. Amino acid sequence: CASSLGGKYSNQPQHF.

The CDR3, as DNA: TGTGCCAGCAGTTATGTGGGAGCATACGAGCAGTACTTC. Translated, it gives CASSYVGAYEQYF. The chain carries TRBV6-2 or TRBV6-3 and TRBJ2-7; perhaps TRBD2 as D (5 bases). V was clipped by 3 bases and J by 4 bases, with 10 bases between them. Germline CDR1 is MNHEY and CDR2 is SVGEGT. This CDR3 has 13 residues.

The table lists this clone with a count of one. The V and J genes are TRBV5-1 and TRBJ1-1; the match to TRBD1 covers 7 bases. V lost 0 bases and J lost 0; bases outside the gene matches: 8. The CDR3 spans 17 residues. CDR1 SGHRS and CDR2 YFSETQ come from the germline V gene. This CDR3 is CASSLGQGDRMNTEAFF. In nucleotides, the CDR3 is TGCGCCAGCAGCTTGGGGCAGGGGGACCGTATGAACACTGAAGCTTTCTTT.

The chain has TRBV11-2 and TRBJ2-7; D remains unclear. CDR1 is SGHAT, CDR2 FQNNGV, per germline. V gave up 5 bases and J gave up 0 bases, with 11 bases separating them. CDR3 length: 14 amino acids. The CDR3 loop is CASSPRPNSYEQYF. In nucleotides, the CDR3 is TGTGCCAGCAGCCCCCGACCAAACTCCTACGAGCAGTACTTC.

Points on this clone: This CDR3 is also generated by other DNA sequences in the sample. CDR3 sequence: CASSPGLAGDNEQFF. The CDR3 nucleotides read TGCGCCAGCAGCCCCGGACTAGCGGGAGACAATGAGCAGTTCTTC. The chain employs TRBV5-1 and TRBJ2-1, with TRBD2 identical over 13 bases. Germline V CDR1 and CDR2: SGHRS, YFSETQ. This CDR3 contains 15 residues. V gave up 4 bases and J gave up 5 bases; unmatched junction bases: 3.

V is TRBV10-3 and J is TRBJ1-4; TRBD1 might be the D (5 bases). Trimming removed 0 bases from V and 5 bases from J, with 13 bases in between. From germline, CDR1 is ENHRY and CDR2 SYGVKD. This CDR3 is built from 16 residues. CDR3 sequence reads: CAISESRGGLNEKLFF. CDR3 in DNA: TGTGCCATCAGTGAGTCGAGGGGTGGATTAAATGAAAAACTGTTTTTT.

The J gene is TRBJ2-1, the V gene TRBV3-1 (or the pseudogene TRBV3-2), with 8 bases fitting TRBD2. The germline gives CDR1 LGHDT, CDR2 YNNKEL (reference sequence). The V gene end was trimmed by 4 bases and the J gene end by 1 base; junction bases not matched to a gene: 0. The CDR3 covers 14 residues. This chain's CDR3 is CASSPSGSYNEQFF. The DNA for the CDR3 is TGTGCCAGCAGCCCTAGCGGGTCCTACAATGAGCAGTTCTTC.

The chain has TRBV27 and TRBJ2-7; D possibly uses TRBD1 or TRBD2 (5 bases each). Germline CDR1 reads MNHEY; CDR2 reads SMNVEV (reference sequence). This CDR3 contains 16 residues. V lost 1 base and J 1 base, leaving 14 bases between the germline ends. The CDR3 region has the DNA TGTGCCAGCAGTTTATGGGGGTTGAAGGGTTCCTACGAGCAGTACTTC. The encoded protein is CASSLWGLKGSYEQYF.

The genes are TRBV28 and TRBJ2-6; TRBD1 matches at 9 bases. J gave up 3 bases and V 5 bases, and 5 bases lay outside the gene matches. The CDR3 runs to 16 residues. CDR1 and CDR2 from the germline V gene are MDHEN and SYDVKM. This CDR3 reads CASSPHRGLGANVLTF. The CDR3 bases are TGTGCCAGCAGTCCCCACAGGGGGCTTGGGGCCAACGTCCTGACTTTC.